This T cell receptor (beta chain) was identified in a study of blood T cell repertoires in COVID-19. Study information: Some COVID-19 samples were acute and others convalescent; all came from the United States, Italy and Spain. T cells, B-cell-depleted T cells, or PBMCs provided the cDNA or gDNA that served as material.

The ends lost 4 bases at V and 4 bases at J; junction bases unmatched: 5. Per germline, CDR1 SGDLS and CDR2 YYNGEE. The length of the CDR3 is 15 residues. Per the study methods: Reference gene primer amplification gave nucleated cell count estimates. Assay: immunoSEQ multiplex PCR; the TCRdb copy retains only in-frame clones and omits some. The V and J calls and the clone size are those of that table, but D and trimming were determined from the DNA. The sample has 130,000 or so clones, approximately 71% seen once; the top ten hold 2% to 2.5%. This chain connects TRBV9 to TRBJ2-1; 10 nucleotides line up with TRBD2. What was sequenced was peripheral blood. The receptor was isolated from a woman in her seventies with acute or convalescent COVID-19. CDR3 DNA sequence: TGTGCCAGCAGCCTAGCGGGAGCTAGTTACAATGAGCAGTTCTTC. Translation gives CASSLAGASYNEQFF.